These 15 T cell receptor beta chains share one sample of origin, sequenced in a study of cytomegalovirus exposure and HLA in healthy donors. Amplification used 60 Vbeta primers and 13 Jbeta primers. TCRdb keeps only in-frame clones here, not all; method: immunoSEQ multiplex PCR. This table holds around 99,000 clones, around 69% found once. Sequencing was performed on PBMCs. These receptors originate from a young man in good health and CMV-seronegative.

In nucleotides, the CDR3 is TGTGCCAGCAGCTCGTGGGACAGGGCTTATGGTGCCTACGAGCAGTACTTC. Amino acids: CASSSWDRAYGAYEQYF. The chain is built from TRBV7-9 and TRBJ2-7, with 9 bases aligning to TRBD1. The V gene's germline CDR1 is SEHNR and CDR2 FQNEAQ (reference sequence). There are 17 residues in the CDR3. V shed 4 bases and J 2 bases; nucleotides not matched to a gene: 12. Full variable domain (remainder filled in from reference TRBV7-9 and TRBJ2-7): DTGVSQNPRHKITKRGQNVTFRCDPISEHNRLYWYRQTLGQGPEFLTYFQNEAQLEKSRLLSDRFSAERPKGSFSTLEIQRTEQGDSAMYLCASSSWDRAYGAYEQYFGPGTRLTVT.

The chain recombines TRBV18 with TRBJ1-4, with 7 nucleotides matching TRBD1. V was pared by 2 bases and J by 8 bases, with 5 bases of the junction left unmatched. Per the germline V gene, CDR1 is KGHSH and CDR2 is LQKENI. The CDR3 has 14 residues. The CDR3 sequence is CASSPSTGREKLFF. The CDR3 region has the DNA TGTGCCAGCTCACCATCGACAGGGAGAGAAAAACTGTTTTTT.

This clone has just a few counts. The CDR3 bases are TGTGCCAGCAGCCAAGAGGCGGTGACAGGGCTCTCCTACGAGCAGTACTTC. As protein: CASSQEAVTGLSYEQYF. The J gene is TRBJ2-7, the V gene TRBV4-2, with 7 positions matching TRBD1. Per the germline V gene, CDR1 is LGHNA and CDR2 is YNFKEQ. J lost 0 bases, V lost 0 bases, and 8 bases had no gene match. The CDR3 sequence is 17 residues long.

The chain combines TRBV27 with TRBJ1-5; TRBD1 aligns across 7 bases. The CDR3 consists of 15 residues. CDR1 is MNHEY and CDR2 is SMNVEV in the germline V gene (reference sequence). V trimming: 4 bases; J trimming: 5 bases; junction bases outside the gene matches: 8. CDR3 protein: CASSSTGTAYQPQHF. The CDR3 coding sequence is TGTGCCAGCAGTTCCACCGGGACAGCCTATCAGCCCCAGCATTTT.

V usage is TRBV6-6 and J usage is TRBJ2-3, with a tentative D call TRBD1 (5 bases). V was cut by 8 bases and J by 5 bases, with 11 bases left in between. This CDR3 is built from 12 residues. Germline CDR1 is MNHNY and CDR2 is SVGAGI (reference sequence). This chain's CDR3 is CASGQGRDTQYF. The CDR3 DNA reads TGTGCCAGCGGCCAGGGCCGAGATACGCAGTATTTT.

This sequence joins TRBV28 and TRBJ2-3, with 7 nucleotides matching TRBD1. Trimming cost V 10 bases and J 0 bases; bases outside gene matches: 7. Looked up from germline, CDR1 is MDHEN and CDR2 is SYDVKM. The CDR3 runs to 14 residues. DNA of the CDR3: TGTGCCACCCAGGGGGTTATAAGCACAGATACGCAGTATTTT. Translating it yields CATQGVISTDTQYF.

This chain connects TRBV13 to TRBJ1-4, with D tentatively TRBD1 (5 bases). The CDR3 runs to 15 residues. V lost 0 bases and J 8 bases, leaving 13 bases between the germline ends. Germline V gives CDR1 PRHDT, CDR2 FYEKMQ (reference sequence). CDR3 amino acids: CASSLGGAGGEKLFF. CDR3 DNA: TGTGCCAGCAGCTTAGGCGGGGCAGGAGGGGAAAAACTGTTTTTT.

V gene TRBV6-5 combines with J gene TRBJ2-4; the D is unclear. Per germline, CDR1 MNHEY and CDR2 SVGAGI. Trimming shortened V by 0 bases and J by 7 bases, and 7 bases separated the two germline ends. The CDR3 totals 13 residues. For the CDR3, the DNA is TGTGCCAGCAGTTACTCTGCCGGGAACATTCAGTACTTC. Encoded protein: CASSYSAGNIQYF.

This chain links TRBV5-1 with TRBJ2-7; 10 nucleotides match TRBD1. Germline CDR1 reads SGHRS; CDR2 reads YFSETQ. Losses at the gene ends were 7 bases for V and 6 bases for J; bases not matched to a gene: 16. The CDR3 runs 16 residues. The CDR3 DNA reads TGCGCCAGCTTTCCAGGCGACAGGGGGCGCCCCCTCGAGCAGTACTTC. Translation gives CASFPGDRGRPLEQYF.

On this clone: Lacking the conserved final phenylalanine or tryptophan, this CDR3 likely reflects a read error. The chain carries TRBV27 and TRBJ1-6; tentatively, D is TRBD1 (5 bases). The ends were cut back, 5 bases at V and 10 bases at J, with 18 bases in the middle. There are 15 residues in the CDR3. Germline values: CDR1 MNHEY, CDR2 SMNVEV (reference sequence). The CDR3 sequence is CASSPTGLDRSPLHL. CDR3 DNA sequence: TGTGCCAGCAGTCCCACAGGCCTAGATAGATCACCCCTCCACTTG.

The chain is built from TRBV7-2 and TRBJ1-5; 7 nucleotides agree with TRBD1. Per germline, CDR1 SGHTA and CDR2 FQGNSA. The CDR3 is 13 amino acids. The trim removed 5 bases at V and 2 bases at J, leaving 0 bases unmatched. The CDR3 sequence: CASSGQGNQPQHF. CDR3 coding DNA: TGTGCCAGCAGCGGACAGGGCAATCAGCCCCAGCATTTT.

The rearrangement links TRBV7-9 to TRBJ2-3; 9 bases map to TRBD1. The CDR3 has 14 residues. Germline CDR1 and CDR2: SEHNR and FQNEAQ (reference sequence). With 3 bases clipped from V and 5 bases from J, the junction kept 3 bases outside the gene matches. CDR3 sequence (DNA): TGTGCCAGCAGCTTGGGACAGGGAGGAGATACGCAGTATTTT. It codes for CASSLGQGGDTQYF.

The chain recombines TRBV5-1 with TRBJ2-1, with 7 bases matching TRBD2. This CDR3 contains 15 residues. CDR1 SGHRS and CDR2 YFSETQ come from the germline V gene. V gave up 0 bases and J gave up 5 bases; unmatched junction bases: 5. CDR3 amino acids: CASSLGLAENNEQFF. The CDR3 bases are TGCGCCAGCAGCTTGGGCCTAGCGGAAAACAATGAGCAGTTCTTC. The whole variable domain, filled in from reference TRBV5-1 and TRBJ2-1, reads KAGVTQTPRYLIKTRGQQVTLSCSPISGHRSVSWYQQTPGQGLQFLFEYFSETQRNKGNFPGRFSGRQFSNSRSEMNVSTLELGDSALYLCASSLGLAENNEQFFGPGTRLTVL.

The chain has TRBV9 and TRBJ2-7; D might be TRBD2 (5 bases). Germline CDR1 reads SGDLS; CDR2 reads YYNGEE. The CDR3 has 14 residues. V shed 0 bases and J shed 3 bases, with 10 bases lying between them. The CDR3 loop reads CASSVGPGLYEQYF. In nucleotides, the CDR3 is TGTGCCAGCAGCGTAGGGCCCGGACTCTACGAGCAGTACTTC.

The rearrangement joins TRBV5-5 to TRBJ1-1; 9 bases match TRBD1. Germline V gene lookup returns CDR1 SGHKS and CDR2 YYEKEE (reference sequence). CDR3 size: 15 residues. V trimming: 3 bases; J trimming: 0 bases; junction bases outside the gene matches: 3. CDR3 nucleotide sequence: TGTGCCAGCAGCTGGACAGGGGCCCTGAACACTGAAGCTTTCTTT. Translated: CASSWTGALNTEAFF.